Listed below are T cell receptor beta chains from one sample, sequenced in a study of T cell repertoires in cytomegalovirus infection. From the reads, TCRdb called clonotypes with MiXCR, one entry per CDR3 protein. Of about 180,000 distinct CDR3 sequences listed, about 17% are singletons. The sequencing sample was made of CD8+ T cells from PBMCs. These receptors came from a human donor in good health (CMV status not recorded). Some clones in this sample may be carry-over from other donors' samples. CDR3s leave out the opening cysteine and the closing phenylalanine or tryptophan. Each record gives: CDR3 length, D gene, V gene, CDR3 protein. D genes are given only for firm matches.

11	-	TRBV10-3	AITERLQETQY
13	-	TRBV7-6	ASSGGPANTGELF
13	-	TRBV7-9	ASSLGQGYSYEQY
13	TRBD1	TRBV7-2	ASSQRTGELREQY
12	-	TRBV4-1	ASSQEAVGNTIY
12	-	TRBV20-1	SARSTGGAATQY
12	-	TRBV20-1	SAPRVRGSDGYT
11	-	TRBV28	ASRTEGDTEAF
13	-	TRBV5-6	ASSLGDGIAYEQY
13	TRBD2	TRBV7-6	ASSLSAGEGETQY
14	-	TRBV7-6	ASSLDLRADTGELF
13	-	TRBV7-2	ASSKWDLLNGELF
11	-	TRBV6-5	AVCAGQNTEAF
13	-	TRBV10-3	AISEEGKSKNIQY
13	-	TRBV4-1	ASSQDSGQYYGYT
12	-	TRBV7-9	ASSIADGLYEQY
11	-	TRBV7-2	ASSLISEEELF
11	-	TRBV2	ASSETLLRPQH
15	TRBD1	TRBV7-2	ASSLAKEGARNTEAF
13	-	TRBV7-9	ASSLAGWGYNEQF
14	-	TRBV7-2	ASSLKGRGGVYEQY
11	-	TRBV7-9	ASSGGGEDEQF
13	-	TRBV6-6	ASSYFRNLNTEAF
13	TRBD1	TRBV28	ASSFLGTGGGEQY
9	-	TRBV7-8	ASSLHPEQF
13	TRBD2	TRBV7-8	ASSLTSGRIDTQY
11	TRBD1	TRBV7-9	ASKSLTGDEQF
11	-	TRBV7-8	ASSWGYPSEQY
11	TRBD1	TRBV24-1	ATSEGTATKAF
8	-	TRBV7-9	ASSLSEQF
14	TRBD2	TRBV7-2	ASSFLAGASYNEQF
14	TRBD1	TRBV7-9	ASSLNRGSNTGELF
13	-	TRBV7-8	ASSHWTASGNTIY
12	-	TRBV7-2	ASSPMTSSYEQY
15	TRBD2	TRBV5-4	ASSLEGSGGPYNEQF
13	-	TRBV27	ASSPRNLMNTEAF
11	-	TRBV7-6	ASSQGGAYGYT
12	-	TRBV7-2	ANSLDGGSYEQY
12	-	TRBV19	ASSIRDSYNEQF
11	-	TRBV7-9	ASSPGLGETQY
13	-	TRBV2	ASSGGRISNQPQH
13	-	TRBV6-1	ASSDSAGTVQPQH
18	TRBD2	TRBV7-2	ASSPRGTSGGPTLYNEQF
12	TRBD1	TRBV4-2	ASSPRTGGTEAF
12	TRBD2	TRBV6-2/TRBV6-3	ASSVLADQETQY
12	-	TRBV30	AWWGGSRNQPQH
12	-	TRBV6-5	ASRPDTGNTEAF
14	-	TRBV7-9	ASSLFKGGHSYEQY
11	-	TRBV7-2	ASSTWGQGKLF
11	-	TRBV11-2	ASSLSRTYEQY
12	-	TRBV28	ATLPIRSGNTIY
14	TRBD1	TRBV28	ASRYETGGLTDTQY
12	-	TRBV29-1	SVEGGQSNYEQY
12	TRBD1	TRBV4-1	ASTGTGGIGELF
12	-	TRBV7-9	ASSLAPHTYEQY
11	-	TRBV6-1	ASSVWSQETQY
13	TRBD1	TRBV20-1	SARDPGQGAGEQY
12	TRBD1	TRBV27	ASSPRTGNPEAF